Listed here are 30 T cell receptor beta chains from one sample, sequenced in a study of blood T cell repertoires in COVID-19. The assay was immunoSEQ multiplex PCR, and TCRdb's table has in-frame clones only and misses some. This sample has 250,000 to 300,000 clones, with 65% to 90% found just once. Sequencing was done on a sample of peripheral blood. These receptors were collected from a man in his fifties or sixties with active or convalescent COVID-19.

This chain uses TRBV16 with TRBJ2-2, with D hard to call. Germline V gene sequence: CDR1 KGHSY, CDR2 FQNENV. The CDR3 sequence is 15 residues long. With 5 bases removed from V and 3 bases from J, the gap between germline ends came to 13 bases. CDR3 coding DNA: TGTGCCAGCAGCGCACTACCCGGAGACACCGGGGAGCTGTTTTTT. Its translation: CASSALPGDTGELFF.

The J gene is TRBJ2-7, the V gene TRBV30; 11 bases are shared with TRBD2. This CDR3 has 13 amino acids. CDR1 and CDR2 (germline): GTSNPN, SVGIG (reference sequence). J lost 7 bases, V lost 0 bases, and 2 bases had no gene match. DNA for the CDR3: TGTGCCTGGAGTGTCCGGACTAGCGGGGAGCAGTACTTC. It encodes CAWSVRTSGEQYF.

The chain is built from TRBV3-1 (or the pseudogene TRBV3-2) and TRBJ2-3; TRBD2 aligns across 7 bases. The CDR3 sequence is 15 residues long. The junction had 8 bases not matched to a gene; V was cut back by 7 bases and J by 1 base. Germline lookup yields CDR1 LGHDT and CDR2 YNNKEL (reference sequence). The CDR3 DNA is TGTGCCAGCAAAGGCGGGAGAGGAGGCACAGATACGCAGTATTTT. The encoded protein is CASKGGRGGTDTQYF.

The chain combines TRBV10-3 with TRBJ1-4; 7 bases map to TRBD1. Per the germline V gene, CDR1 is ENHRY and CDR2 is SYGVKD. This CDR3 has 13 amino acids. With 6 bases clipped from V and 8 bases from J, the junction kept 6 bases outside the gene matches. Written as DNA, the CDR3 is TGTGCCATCAGAGCCCGACAGGGAGAAAAACTGTTTTTT. As protein: CAIRARQGEKLFF.

In regard to this clone: The germline gene is not matched at one end of the junction; a read error may be the cause. The CDR3: CASRLSLANTGELFF. CDR3 nucleotides: TGTGCCAGCAGGTTATCACTAGCGAACACCGGGGAGCTGTTTTTT. This chain joins TRBV28 and TRBJ2-2, with D perhaps matching TRBD2 (5 bases). The germline CDR1 and CDR2 sequences are MDHEN and SYDVKM. The CDR3 runs to 15 residues.

The V call is TRBV12-3 or TRBV12-4, the J call TRBJ2-7; a possible D gene is TRBD2 (5 bases). This CDR3 spans 12 amino acids. V was clipped by 6 bases and J by 1 base, with 7 bases between them. This CDR3 is CASSRGSYEQYF. The CDR3, as DNA: TGTGCCAGCAGCCGCGGGTCCTACGAGCAGTACTTC.

V gene TRBV19 combines with J gene TRBJ2-5; D perhaps matches TRBD2 (6 bases). CDR1 and CDR2 (germline): LNHDA, SQIVND (reference sequence). The CDR3 is made up of 14 amino acids. With 5 bases removed from V and 5 bases from J, the gap between germline ends came to 15 bases. The DNA for the CDR3 is TGTGCCAGTAGTCGATTTTCGGGAGATGAGACCCAGTACTTC. It yields the protein CASSRFSGDETQYF.

For the CDR3, the DNA is TGTGCCAGCAGCTTAGAGGGAGGGGCCTACGAGCAGTACTTC. Translating gives CASSLEGGAYEQYF. The genes are TRBV7-6 and TRBJ2-7, with 7 bases identical to TRBD2. The CDR3 runs 14 residues. The J segment lost 2 bases and the V segment lost 1 base, leaving 2 bases of the junction unmatched. Germline values: CDR1 SGHVS, CDR2 FNYEAQ.

CDR3 loop: CASSEGGTEQFF. CDR3 sequence (DNA): TGCGCCAGCAGTGAAGGAGGGACTGAGCAGTTCTTC. The rearrangement uses TRBV10-2 and TRBJ2-1, with TRBD2 as a possible D gene (6 bases). Trimming stripped 3 bases from V and 9 bases from J, with 9 bases between. Germline CDR1 and CDR2: WSHSY and SAAADI. The CDR3 sequence is 12 residues long.

The genes are TRBV19 and TRBJ1-3, with D possibly TRBD1 on 5 matching bases. This CDR3 has 18 residues. The germline V gene has CDR1 LNHDA and CDR2 SQIVND (reference sequence). V lost 4 bases and J 2 bases, leaving 21 bases between the germline ends. This CDR3 is CASSTPEAGIKAGNTIYF. CDR3 bases: TGTGCCAGTAGTACCCCCGAGGCAGGGATTAAGGCTGGAAACACCATATATTTT.

The chain couples TRBV19 to TRBJ1-1; TRBD1 might be the D (5 bases). Germline CDR1 and CDR2: LNHDA and SQIVND (reference sequence). CDR3 length equals 12 residues. V lost 7 bases and J lost 7, with 13 bases in between. CDR3 nucleotides: TGTGCCAGTATGGGGCGGACGGATGAAGCTTTCTTT. Translated, it gives CASMGRTDEAFF.

The chain is built from TRBV27 and TRBJ1-6, with a weak D call TRBD1 (5 bases). The CDR3 extends over 15 amino acids. Germline lookup yields CDR1 MNHEY and CDR2 SMNVEV (reference sequence). V dropped 3 bases and J dropped 7 bases, with 13 bases sitting between them. The CDR3 loop reads CASSLGGMGNSPLHF. The DNA of the CDR3 is TGTGCCAGCAGTTTGGGGGGAATGGGGAATTCACCCCTCCACTTT.

Here the CDR3 reads CASSLWTGYEQYF. CDR3 nucleotide sequence: TGTGCCAGCAGCTTATGGACAGGCTACGAGCAGTACTTC. The rearrangement joins TRBV11-2 to TRBJ2-7; 7 bases line up with TRBD1. Germline CDR1 and CDR2: SGHAT and FQNNGV. This CDR3 contains 13 residues. V was pared by 2 bases and J by 3 bases, with 1 base of the junction left unmatched.

In the case of this clone: The same CDR3 can be traced to other DNA sequences in this sample. This chain links TRBV27 with TRBJ1-1; TRBD1 is a possible D gene (5 bases). The CDR3 extends over 13 amino acids. V lost 3 bases and J lost 1, with 6 bases in between. Germline values: CDR1 MNHEY, CDR2 SMNVEV (reference sequence). The CDR3 DNA sequence: TGTGCCAGCAGTTTGCAGGGGAACACTGAAGCTTTCTTT. Protein product: CASSLQGNTEAFF.

The CDR3 reads CASSIEVGRTDSPLHF. The CDR3 DNA follows: TGTGCCAGTAGTATTGAGGTTGGCAGGACTGATTCACCCCTCCACTTT. This sequence joins TRBV19 and TRBJ1-6, with D unclear. Germline V gene data show CDR1 as LNHDA and CDR2 as SQIVND (reference sequence). Trimming cost V 3 bases and J 8 bases, with 17 bases left between them. The length of the CDR3 is 16 residues. Drawing the rest from reference TRBV19 and TRBJ1-6, the complete variable domain is DGGITQSPKYLFRKEGQNVTLSCEQNLNHDAMYWYRQDPGQGLRLIYYSQIVNDFQKGDIAEGYSVSREKKESFPLTVTSAQKNPTAFYLCASSIEVGRTDSPLHFGNGTRLTVT.

This clone was seen only once. This chain connects TRBV20-1 to TRBJ2-3; TRBD2 aligns across 9 bases. There are 16 residues in the CDR3. J gave up 3 bases and V 3 bases, and 10 bases lay outside the gene matches. Germline V gene data show CDR1 as DFQATT and CDR2 as SNEGSKA (reference sequence). CDR3 region: CSASGLVAGETDTQYF. CDR3 DNA sequence: TGCAGTGCTAGTGGGTTAGTAGCGGGAGAGACAGATACGCAGTATTTT.

The V call is TRBV29-1, the J call TRBJ2-7, with unresolved D. Deletions cut 6 bases from V and 2 bases from J, with 14 bases between. The germline CDR1 and CDR2 sequences are SQVTM and ANQGSEA. This CDR3 has 13 amino acids. The CDR3 loop reads CSVQRGDPYEQYF. For the CDR3, the DNA is TGCAGCGTCCAGCGTGGAGACCCCTACGAGCAGTACTTC.

The rearrangement links TRBV7-8 to TRBJ2-1; 13 bases align to TRBD2. Germline V gene sequence: CDR1 SGHVS, CDR2 FQNEAQ. Trimming took 2 bases from V and 5 from J; bases not matched to a gene: 6. This CDR3 spans 17 amino acids. This chain's CDR3 is CASSLQRLAGGNNEQFF. The CDR3 nucleotides read TGTGCCAGCAGCTTACAGAGACTAGCGGGAGGTAACAATGAGCAGTTCTTC.

The chain carries TRBV6-5 and TRBJ2-5, with a tentative D call TRBD1 (6 bases). CDR1 and CDR2 (germline): MNHEY, SVGAGI. This CDR3 spans 14 amino acids. The ends were cut back, 2 bases at V and 1 base at J, with 8 bases in the middle. CDR3 nucleotide sequence: TGTGCCAGCAGTTACGGACAGCGCCAAGAGACCCAGTACTTC. As protein: CASSYGQRQETQYF.

The chain has TRBV9 and TRBJ2-1, with 10 bases lining up with TRBD1. The germline CDR1 and CDR2 sequences are SGDLS and YYNGEE. The CDR3 is 16 residues long. Losses at the gene ends were 0 bases for V and 7 bases for J; bases not matched to a gene: 7. The CDR3 spells CASSVAGTGVGNEQFF. Written as DNA, the CDR3 is TGTGCCAGCAGCGTAGCGGGGACAGGGGTCGGGAATGAGCAGTTCTTC.

The gene calls are TRBV5-6 and TRBJ2-2; D not certain. Germline assignment: CDR1 SGHDT and CDR2 YYEEEE. Trimming removed 1 base at V and 6 bases at J, with 4 bases between. This CDR3 comprises 12 residues. The CDR3 sequence is CASSLQSGELFF. The DNA for the CDR3 is TGTGCCAGCAGCTTGCAGTCCGGGGAGCTGTTTTTT.

The chain couples TRBV24-1 to TRBJ2-5, with 9 positions matching TRBD1. This CDR3 is 15 amino acids long. The V and J ends lost 4 bases and 5 bases, in that order; junction bases with no gene match: 7. Germline V gene lookup returns CDR1 KGHDR and CDR2 SFDVKD. CDR3 DNA: TGTGCCACCAGTGAAGGGACAGGGTTTACGGAGACCCAGTACTTC. Its protein product is CATSEGTGFTETQYF.

The chain couples TRBV27 to TRBJ2-1; 7 bases are a match to TRBD2. The ends lost 11 bases at V and 9 bases at J; junction bases unmatched: 19. The CDR3 loop spans 15 amino acids. Germline loops: CDR1 MNHEY, CDR2 SMNVEV (reference sequence). The CDR3 DNA reads TGTGCCGGAAGGAGAGGGGCCGCGGGAGTGGGTGAGCAGTTCTTC. Residues: CAGRRGAAGVGEQFF.

The chain has TRBV6-1 and TRBJ1-1, with TRBD1 as a possible D gene (6 bases). The germline gives CDR1 MNHNS, CDR2 SASEGT. V dropped 2 bases and J dropped 5 bases, with 12 bases sitting between them. The CDR3 has 14 residues. CDR3 sequence: CASSEYGRGTEAFF. As DNA, the CDR3 is TGTGCCAGCAGTGAATATGGGAGGGGGACTGAAGCTTTCTTT.

The gene calls are TRBV6-2 or TRBV6-3 and TRBJ1-1; a weak D match, TRBD1 (6 bases). Per the germline V gene, CDR1 is MNHEY and CDR2 is SVGEGT. The V end was cut by 6 bases, the J end by 8 bases, with 10 bases between. This CDR3 comprises 11 residues. CDR3 coding DNA: TGTGCCAGCAGCGACGACAGGGAAGCTTTCTTT. As protein: CASSDDREAFF.

The chain couples TRBV7-6 to TRBJ2-2; 8 bases line up with TRBD1. Germline lookup yields CDR1 SGHVS and CDR2 FNYEAQ. V dropped 4 bases and J dropped 3; count of bases not matched to a gene: 7. This CDR3 contains 16 residues. CDR3 sequence (DNA): TGTGCCAGCAGCTCCCACAGGGGGAGGCACACCGGGGAGCTGTTTTTT. The encoded protein is CASSSHRGRHTGELFF.

This chain joins TRBV10-3 and TRBJ1-2; 9 bases agree with TRBD1. This CDR3 comprises 16 residues. With 2 bases clipped from V and 6 bases from J, the junction kept 10 bases outside the gene matches. Germline CDR1 reads ENHRY; CDR2 reads SYGVKD. CDR3 DNA: TGTGCCATCAGTGAGCCTTCGGGGACAGGGCGAAATGGCTACACCTTC. Translated, it gives CAISEPSGTGRNGYTF.

This clone was found a few times. The rearrangement uses TRBV5-4 and TRBJ1-5; D possibly corresponds to TRBD1 (5 bases). Germline V gene sequence: CDR1 SGHNT, CDR2 YYREEE (reference sequence). The CDR3 sequence is 14 residues long. Trimming removed 2 bases at V and 3 bases at J, with 9 bases between. The chain's CDR3 is CASSLGGANQPQHF. In DNA form, the CDR3 reads TGTGCCAGCAGCTTAGGTGGGGCCAATCAGCCCCAGCATTTT.

This clone was seen only once. CDR3 sequence: CASSLTRTAAYGYTF. CDR3 nucleotide sequence: TGTGCCAGCAGTTTAACAAGGACAGCCGCCTATGGCTACACCTTC. The chain employs TRBV28 and TRBJ1-2, with D tentatively TRBD1 (6 bases). This CDR3 has 15 amino acids. Deletions cut 2 bases from V and 4 bases from J, with 14 bases between. CDR1 MDHEN and CDR2 SYDVKM come from the germline V gene.

The chain uses TRBV18 and TRBJ2-1, with 11 bases matching TRBD2. V shed 4 bases, J shed 13 bases, and the junction held 15 bases outside the gene matches. The CDR3 runs to 16 residues. Germline assignment: CDR1 KGHSH and CDR2 LQKENI. CDR3 sequence (DNA): TGTGCCAGCTCACTCGGACTAGCGGGTTTACGCTCTTATCAGTTCTTC. It translates to CASSLGLAGLRSYQFF.